This entry lists 30 T cell receptor beta chains sequenced from one sample in a study of technical replicates of blood from a few donors. Clones were read by immunoSEQ multiplex PCR, and TCRdb kept only the in-frame ones, dropping some. Of approximately 70,000 clones listed, roughly 95% are singletons. Specimen: T cells isolated from PBMCs. The source is a human donor in good health.

The gene calls are TRBV6-5 and TRBJ2-3; a weak D match, TRBD1 (5 bases). Germline V gene sequence: CDR1 MNHEY, CDR2 SVGAGI. The CDR3 loop spans 14 amino acids. Trimming removed 4 bases at V and 2 bases at J, with 10 bases between. The CDR3 DNA reads as TGTGCCAGCAGTTTCAGACAGCCCACAGATACGCAGTATTTT. This gives the protein CASSFRQPTDTQYF.

This rearrangement joins TRBV4-1 to TRBJ2-3, with 7 bases identical to TRBD1. V lost 4 bases, J lost 1 base, and 5 bases stayed unmatched. The CDR3 covers 15 residues. The V gene's germline CDR1 is MGHRA and CDR2 YSYEKL. DNA of the CDR3: TGCGCCAGCAGCCGCACCGGGACAGGCACAGATACGCAGTATTTT. It is translated as CASSRTGTGTDTQYF.

CDR3 bases: TGTGCCAGCAGTCCCGGACTAGCGGGACCCAATGAGCAGTTCTTC. Residues: CASSPGLAGPNEQFF. The chain carries TRBV6-5 and TRBJ2-1; 12 bases map to TRBD2. Germline CDR1 is MNHEY and CDR2 is SVGAGI. There are 15 residues in the CDR3. Trimming at V came to 5 bases and at J to 6 bases, leaving 5 bases not matched to a gene.

V is TRBV11-2 and J is TRBJ1-1; 9 bases align to TRBD1. Germline-derived CDR1 and CDR2 are SGHAT and FQNNGV. The CDR3 is made up of 16 amino acids. J was trimmed by 6 bases and V by 0 bases; bases with no gene match: 8. CDR3 protein: CASSLDLTGGMPEAFF. The CDR3 DNA sequence: TGTGCCAGCAGCTTAGATCTTACAGGGGGCATGCCTGAAGCTTTCTTT.

The CDR3 loop is CASSRDRSFQETQYF. In DNA, the CDR3 is TGTGCCAGTAGTAGGGACAGGAGTTTTCAAGAGACCCAGTACTTC. V and J are TRBV19 and TRBJ2-5, with 8 bases that match TRBD1. The trim removed 4 bases at V and 2 bases at J, leaving 6 bases unmatched. Germline V gene lookup returns CDR1 LNHDA and CDR2 SQIVND (reference sequence). CDR3 length equals 15 residues.

This chain links TRBV13 with TRBJ2-7; 7 positions agree with TRBD1. The junction had 11 bases not matched to a gene; V was cut back by 4 bases and J by 5 bases. This CDR3 has 15 amino acids. Germline values: CDR1 PRHDT, CDR2 FYEKMQ (reference sequence). As DNA, the CDR3 is TGTGCCAGCAGCTCGCCGAAAACAGGGGACCACGAGCAGTACTTC. Translation gives CASSSPKTGDHEQYF.

The gene calls are TRBV5-6 and TRBJ2-7, with TRBD2 identical over 8 bases. Germline V gene sequence: CDR1 SGHDT, CDR2 YYEEEE. CDR3 length equals 15 residues. The J segment lost 2 bases and the V segment lost 3 bases, leaving 7 bases of the junction unmatched. The CDR3 sequence is CASSYGLAKTYEQYF. As DNA, the CDR3 is TGTGCCAGCAGCTACGGACTAGCTAAAACCTACGAGCAGTACTTC. Filled out from reference TRBV5-6 and TRBJ2-7, the complete variable domain reads DAGVTQSPTHLIKTRGQQVTLRCSPKSGHDTVSWYQQALGQGPQFIFQYYEEEERQRGNFPDRFSGHQFPNYSSELNVNALLLGDSALYLCASSYGLAKTYEQYFGPGTRLTVT.

The chain couples TRBV7-2 to TRBJ2-3, with 7 bases matching TRBD2. This CDR3 contains 15 residues. Germline CDR1 SGHTA, CDR2 FQGNSA. The trim removed 5 bases at V and 4 bases at J, leaving 9 bases unmatched. The CDR3 sequence: CASSRDYLPSDTQYF. As DNA, the CDR3 is TGTGCCAGCAGCCGGGACTACCTTCCCTCAGATACGCAGTATTTT.

The V gene is TRBV7-9, the J gene TRBJ1-5; D is unclear. The germline CDR1 and CDR2 sequences are SEHNR and FQNEAQ (reference sequence). The CDR3 covers 16 residues. Deletions cut 0 bases from V and 0 bases from J, with 9 bases between. The CDR3 DNA reads as TGTGCCAGCAGCTTAGCGGTAGCCGGTAGCAATCAGCCCCAGCATTTT. It encodes CASSLAVAGSNQPQHF.

The rearrangement joins TRBV29-1 to TRBJ2-2; weak D call: TRBD1 (6 bases). The V gene's germline CDR1 is SQVTM and CDR2 ANQGSEA. This CDR3 has 11 amino acids. V lost 7 bases to trimming and J lost 8 bases, with 11 bases between them. The CDR3 region has the DNA TGCAGCGCCCCACAGGGAGGGGAGCTGTTTTTT. It specifies CSAPQGGELFF.

The rearrangement joins TRBV5-1 to TRBJ2-1, with 7 bases lining up with TRBD1. V shed 2 bases, J shed 6 bases, and the junction held 8 bases outside the gene matches. Per the germline V gene, CDR1 is SGHRS and CDR2 is YFSETQ. This CDR3 has 15 amino acids. The CDR3 nucleotides read TGCGCCAGCAGCTTCTCCGGGACAGCTTTCAATGAGCAGTTCTTC. It specifies CASSFSGTAFNEQFF.

V and J are TRBV28 and TRBJ2-2, with 8 bases aligning to TRBD2. The CDR3 has 15 amino acids. Trimming cost V 8 bases and J 6 bases; bases outside gene matches: 11. Germline V gives CDR1 MDHEN, CDR2 SYDVKM. This CDR3 is CASRPGGVGAGELFF. As DNA, the CDR3 is TGTGCCAGCCGTCCCGGGGGGGTCGGAGCCGGGGAGCTGTTTTTT.

The V gene is TRBV11-2, the J gene TRBJ1-1; D perhaps matches TRBD1 (6 bases). Trimming left V 1 base short and J 11 bases short, with 17 bases between. The CDR3 spans 14 residues. CDR1 is SGHAT, CDR2 FQNNGV, per germline. CDR3 loop: CASSLAQGILRAFF. The CDR3 DNA sequence: TGTGCCAGCAGCTTAGCACAGGGAATCTTGCGGGCTTTCTTT.

The chain combines TRBV30 with TRBJ1-1, with a possible D match to TRBD1 (6 bases). Trimming shortened V by 0 bases and J by 0 bases, and 11 bases separated the two germline ends. Germline V lookup: CDR1 GTSNPN, CDR2 SVGIG (reference sequence). This CDR3 is 15 amino acids long. CDR3: CAWSVPDRMNTEAFF. The CDR3 DNA follows: TGTGCCTGGAGTGTACCAGACAGGATGAACACTGAAGCTTTCTTT.

The chain employs TRBV19 and TRBJ1-2, with 7 nucleotides matching TRBD1. This CDR3 has 16 amino acids. The junction had 15 bases not matched to a gene; V was cut back by 7 bases and J by 4 bases. Germline V gene sequence: CDR1 LNHDA, CDR2 SQIVND (reference sequence). Here the CDR3 DNA reads TGTGCCAGTACAATCGGACAGGTAGCGGGGAGCTATGGCTACACCTTC. Protein: CASTIGQVAGSYGYTF. The variable domain in full, completed from reference TRBV19 and TRBJ1-2, reads DGGITQSPKYLFRKEGQNVTLSCEQNLNHDAMYWYRQDPGQGLRLIYYSQIVNDFQKGDIAEGYSVSREKKESFPLTVTSAQKNPTAFYLCASTIGQVAGSYGYTFGSGTRLTVV.

The V gene is TRBV7-5, the J gene TRBJ2-3; the table's D call, TRBD2, has no DNA check behind it. TRBV7-5 has pseudogene status. The CDR3 contains 14 residues. The CDR3 here is CVRSRGGSTDTQYF. The CDR3 nucleotides are TGTGTCAGAAGCCGGGGGGGCAGCACAGATACGCAGTATTTT.

This rearrangement joins TRBV6-1 to TRBJ2-1; TRBD2 aligns across 12 bases. V was clipped by 2 bases and J by 4 bases; unmatched bases: 15. The CDR3 runs 20 residues. Germline V lookup: CDR1 MNHNS, CDR2 SASEGT. CDR3 residues: CASSELWSPLAGGSYNEQFF. CDR3 in DNA: TGTGCCAGCAGTGAATTGTGGTCACCTCTAGCGGGAGGGTCGTACAATGAGCAGTTCTTC.

The chain has TRBV11-3 and TRBJ2-3, with unresolved D. CDR1 and CDR2 (germline): SGHNT, YENEEA. Trimming pared 3 bases from V and 2 bases from J, leaving 3 bases between. The length of the CDR3 is 12 residues. The CDR3 DNA reads as TGTGCCAGCAGCTTCTTCACAGATACGCAGTATTTT. Its translation: CASSFFTDTQYF.

The chain couples TRBV27 to TRBJ1-5; 9 positions agree with TRBD1. Germline-derived CDR1 and CDR2 are MNHEY and SMNVEV (reference sequence). The J segment lost 0 bases and the V segment lost 3 bases, leaving 18 bases of the junction unmatched. The CDR3 loop spans 21 amino acids. The CDR3 nucleotides are TGTGCCAGCAGTTTCCCCCCGGACCACCAACGGGACAGGGATAGCAATCAGCCCCAGCATTTT. Its translation is CASSFPPDHQRDRDSNQPQHF.

The chain links TRBV2 to TRBJ2-7, with D possibly TRBD2 on 5 matching bases. The germline gives CDR1 SNHLY, CDR2 FYNNEI. Between the trimmed V and J ends, which lost 6 bases and 3 bases, there was a span of 12 bases. This CDR3 is built from 13 residues. DNA for the CDR3: TGTGCCAGCAGGGAGGTTAGAAGCTACGAGCAGTACTTC. Its translation: CASREVRSYEQYF.

This chain uses TRBV7-9 with TRBJ2-1; weak D call: TRBD2 (6 bases). Trimming left V 3 bases short and J 0 bases short, with 12 bases between. This CDR3 comprises 16 residues. Germline assignment: CDR1 SEHNR and CDR2 FQNEAQ (reference sequence). In DNA, the CDR3 is TGTGCCAGCAGCTTCCGGGACTCGAGCTCCTACAATGAGCAGTTCTTC. It is translated as CASSFRDSSSYNEQFF. The variable domain in full, completed from reference TRBV7-9 and TRBJ2-1, reads DTGVSQNPRHKITKRGQNVTFRCDPISEHNRLYWYRQTLGQGPEFLTYFQNEAQLEKSRLLSDRFSAERPKGSFSTLEIQRTEQGDSAMYLCASSFRDSSSYNEQFFGPGTRLTVL.

The chain employs TRBV11-2 and TRBJ1-1; TRBD1 agrees at 7 bases. With V trimmed by 5 bases and J by 5 bases, 11 bases remained unmatched. Germline V CDR1 and CDR2: SGHAT, FQNNGV. The CDR3 is made up of 15 amino acids. CDR3 residues: CASSTPRQGRTEAFF. CDR3 DNA sequence: TGTGCCAGCAGCACCCCCCGACAGGGCCGGACTGAAGCTTTCTTT.

A few counts support this clone. The chain employs TRBV5-1 and TRBJ2-7; 7 nucleotides agree with TRBD1. There are 15 residues in the CDR3. The germline gives CDR1 SGHRS, CDR2 YFSETQ. The ends lost 4 bases at V and 0 bases at J; junction bases unmatched: 7. CDR3 DNA: TGCGCCAGCAGCCGATACAGGGGTAGCTCCTACGAGCAGTACTTC. Protein product: CASSRYRGSSYEQYF.

The J gene is TRBJ2-1, the V gene TRBV2; no reliable D call. The CDR3 has 11 amino acids. V dropped 4 bases and J dropped 4 bases, with 2 bases sitting between them. The germline V gene has CDR1 SNHLY and CDR2 FYNNEI. CDR3 coding DNA: TGTGCCAGCAGTGCTTACAATGAGCAGTTCTTC. Encoded protein: CASSAYNEQFF.

The chain joins TRBV30 to TRBJ1-3, with a weak D call TRBD1 (6 bases). The CDR3 runs to 13 residues. Germline-derived CDR1 and CDR2 are GTSNPN and SVGIG (reference sequence). V lost 5 bases, J lost 4 bases, and 12 bases lay in between. Here the CDR3 reads CAWDSQGGNTIYF. The CDR3 DNA sequence: TGTGCCTGGGACTCTCAGGGGGGAAACACCATATATTTT.

The chain carries TRBV28 and TRBJ2-7; D gene uncertain. Germline V gene sequence: CDR1 MDHEN, CDR2 SYDVKM. V lost 5 bases to trimming and J lost 2 bases, with 19 bases between them. The CDR3 length is 16 residues. CDR3: CASSGSVTETTYEQYF. Written as DNA, the CDR3 is TGTGCCAGCAGTGGATCTGTCACCGAGACAACCTACGAGCAGTACTTC.

CDR3 nucleotide sequence: TGTGCCAGCAGCTTGGGTGGGAGAGCCTCCTACGAGCAGTACTTC. Residues: CASSLGGRASYEQYF. The J gene is TRBJ2-7, the V gene TRBV11-2, with a weak D call TRBD2 (5 bases). V was cut by 3 bases and J by 0 bases, with 12 bases left in between. Germline V CDR1 and CDR2: SGHAT, FQNNGV. The CDR3 has 15 residues.

The chain joins TRBV6-5 to TRBJ2-5, with D perhaps matching TRBD2 (5 bases). Deletions cut 0 bases from V and 5 bases from J, with 13 bases between. The CDR3 covers 15 residues. CDR1 MNHEY and CDR2 SVGAGI come from the germline V gene. The DNA of the CDR3 is TGTGCCAGCAGTTACTCGAGTGCTAGAGGGGAGACCCAGTACTTC. This sequence encodes CASSYSSARGETQYF.

This chain connects TRBV5-1 to TRBJ1-1; maybe TRBD1 (6 bases). Trimming shortened V by 4 bases and J by 2 bases, and 15 bases separated the two germline ends. The CDR3 contains 15 residues. In germline, CDR1 is SGHRS, CDR2 YFSETQ. The CDR3 DNA follows: TGCGCCAGCAGCGGCTGGGACATCCTTAACACTGAAGCTTTCTTT. Protein: CASSGWDILNTEAFF.

This chain connects TRBV5-1 to TRBJ2-3, with 7 bases aligning to TRBD2. The germline gives CDR1 SGHRS, CDR2 YFSETQ. V was pared by 1 base and J by 5 bases, with 7 bases of the junction left unmatched. The CDR3 sequence is 15 residues long. The CDR3 sequence is CASSLFGGGLDTQYF. The CDR3 nucleotides read TGCGCCAGCAGCTTGTTCGGCGGGGGACTAGATACGCAGTATTTT.